This is a list of T cell receptor beta chains from one sample in a study of T cells in severe cutaneous drug reactions. Using the multiplex PCR reads, TCRdb records one entry per CDR3 protein without DNA. The sample totals 9,500 to 11,000 distinct CDR3 sequences. Sequencing was carried out using cells from a skin blister. Every receptor here comes from a human donor with Stevens-Johnson syndrome, a severe cutaneous drug reaction. CDR3s include the opening cysteine and the closing phenylalanine or tryptophan. Clone size appears in some rows only: once, few, many, or a class for an expanded clone.

abundance: medium-sized; j_gene: TRBJ2-1; v_gene: TRBV20-1; CDR3aa: CSARDRATGEQFF
abundance: -; j_gene: TRBJ1-1; v_gene: TRBV29-1; CDR3aa: CSVEDWGQVEAFF
abundance: -; j_gene: TRBJ2-7; v_gene: TRBV20-1; CDR3aa: CSANPQAGTFYEQYF
abundance: medium-sized; j_gene: TRBJ2-7; v_gene: TRBV28; CDR3aa: CASSPLPGYEQYF
abundance: medium-sized; j_gene: TRBJ2-1; v_gene: TRBV20-1; CDR3aa: CSASSLAGVWNEQFF
abundance: medium-sized; j_gene: TRBJ1-2; v_gene: TRBV20-1; CDR3aa: CSARDGKNYGYTF
abundance: -; j_gene: TRBJ1-1; v_gene: TRBV20-1; CDR3aa: CSALRDRIMNTEAFF
abundance: -; j_gene: TRBJ2-5; v_gene: TRBV29-1; CDR3aa: CSVDGDSRETQYF
abundance: -; j_gene: TRBJ1-1; v_gene: TRBV20-1; CDR3aa: CSATTGNPEAFF
abundance: -; j_gene: TRBJ2-7; v_gene: TRBV20-1; CDR3aa: CSARWDRGPYEQYF
abundance: -; j_gene: TRBJ1-1; v_gene: TRBV29-1; CDR3aa: CSAWDTTRPPEAFF
abundance: -; j_gene: TRBJ2-3; v_gene: TRBV20-1; CDR3aa: CSARDRTSGGTRDTQYF
abundance: -; j_gene: TRBJ2-2; v_gene: TRBV6-6; CDR3aa: CASSYSIRGTGELFF
abundance: -; j_gene: TRBJ2-7; v_gene: TRBV20-1; CDR3aa: CSASGRSSYEQYF
abundance: -; j_gene: TRBJ2-1; v_gene: TRBV18; CDR3aa: CASSLRTSEYNEQFF
abundance: -; j_gene: TRBJ2-1; v_gene: TRBV20-1; CDR3aa: CSVLAGDRRDEQFF
abundance: -; j_gene: TRBJ2-5; v_gene: TRBV29-1; CDR3aa: CSVRGFQETQYF
abundance: -; j_gene: TRBJ2-7; v_gene: TRBV29-1; CDR3aa: CSVRRGLYEQYF
abundance: -; j_gene: TRBJ2-1; v_gene: TRBV4-2; CDR3aa: CASSQGTSGRRNEQFF
abundance: -; j_gene: TRBJ2-1; v_gene: TRBV29-1; CDR3aa: CSGGGTSAYNEQFF
abundance: -; j_gene: TRBJ2-7; v_gene: TRBV29-1; CDR3aa: CSVGSSYEQYF
abundance: -; j_gene: TRBJ2-1; v_gene: TRBV29-1; CDR3aa: CSVEKGASSYNEQFF
abundance: -; j_gene: TRBJ2-5; v_gene: TRBV20-1; CDR3aa: CSARDSPREYF
abundance: -; j_gene: TRBJ1-3; v_gene: TRBV4-1; CDR3aa: CASSPFFRGSGNTIYF
abundance: -; j_gene: TRBJ2-1; v_gene: TRBV20-1; CDR3aa: CSAWSSGQNEQFF
abundance: -; j_gene: TRBJ2-1; v_gene: TRBV4-1; CDR3aa: CASSQGGLAGGPGDEQFF
abundance: -; j_gene: TRBJ1-6; v_gene: TRBV20-1; CDR3aa: CSPDRSNSPLHF
abundance: -; j_gene: TRBJ1-3; v_gene: TRBV12-3/TRBV12-4; CDR3aa: CASSLTGPSGNTIYF
abundance: -; j_gene: TRBJ2-7; v_gene: TRBV20-1; CDR3aa: CSARVTGTYEQYF
abundance: -; j_gene: TRBJ1-1; v_gene: TRBV29-1; CDR3aa: CSVSQGASTEAFF
abundance: large; j_gene: TRBJ1-1; v_gene: TRBV20-1; CDR3aa: CSAREWQGGYTEAFF
abundance: -; j_gene: TRBJ2-3; v_gene: TRBV29-1; CDR3aa: CSVSPGTGATDTQYF
abundance: -; j_gene: TRBJ2-3; v_gene: TRBV20-1; CDR3aa: CSARGASGMEDTQYF
abundance: -; j_gene: TRBJ2-1; v_gene: TRBV20-1; CDR3aa: CSATLGESSYNEQFF
abundance: -; j_gene: TRBJ1-6; v_gene: TRBV20-1; CDR3aa: CSARRSQGGSPLHF
abundance: -; j_gene: TRBJ2-5; v_gene: TRBV29-1; CDR3aa: CSVEEWGLGETQYF
abundance: -; j_gene: TRBJ2-1; v_gene: TRBV20-1; CDR3aa: CSAFSGGAYNEQFF
abundance: -; j_gene: TRBJ2-7; v_gene: TRBV29-1; CDR3aa: CSVEGGTGSYEQYF
abundance: -; j_gene: TRBJ2-1; v_gene: TRBV29-1; CDR3aa: CSVEGGGTSGVNEQFF
abundance: -; j_gene: TRBJ2-7; v_gene: TRBV20-1; CDR3aa: CSAGGAWYEQYF
abundance: medium-sized; j_gene: TRBJ1-5; v_gene: TRBV20-1; CDR3aa: CSARGSDSFNQPQHF
abundance: -; j_gene: TRBJ2-1; v_gene: TRBV5-1; CDR3aa: CASSQTLIGDEQFF
abundance: -; j_gene: TRBJ1-5; v_gene: TRBV20-1; CDR3aa: CSAGQLNQPQHF
abundance: medium-sized; j_gene: TRBJ1-2; v_gene: TRBV20-1; CDR3aa: CSARQGSFYGYTF
abundance: -; j_gene: TRBJ2-1; v_gene: TRBV29-1; CDR3aa: CSVEGRLAGVYNEQFF
abundance: -; j_gene: TRBJ1-4; v_gene: TRBV29-1; CDR3aa: CSVEVAGNEKLFF
abundance: -; j_gene: TRBJ2-2; v_gene: TRBV29-1; CDR3aa: CSVDASGRSGELFF
abundance: -; j_gene: TRBJ2-7; v_gene: TRBV20-1; CDR3aa: CSASGRGEQYF
abundance: -; j_gene: TRBJ2-7; v_gene: TRBV29-1; CDR3aa: CSVEGTGAYEQYF
abundance: -; j_gene: TRBJ2-7; v_gene: TRBV20-1; CDR3aa: CSAPPTFSGTTYEQYF
abundance: -; j_gene: TRBJ2-7; v_gene: TRBV20-1; CDR3aa: CSARVETGSYEQYF
abundance: -; j_gene: TRBJ2-7; v_gene: TRBV20-1; CDR3aa: CSATKTPLRQVRGYEQYF
abundance: -; j_gene: TRBJ2-5; v_gene: TRBV20-1; CDR3aa: CSARDRNVWSTQYF
abundance: -; j_gene: TRBJ1-1; v_gene: TRBV20-1; CDR3aa: CSARDSSQGARDTEAFF
abundance: -; j_gene: TRBJ1-1; v_gene: TRBV20-1; CDR3aa: CSAIGGGVTAEAFF
abundance: -; j_gene: TRBJ1-1; v_gene: TRBV20-1; CDR3aa: CSARTEPNTEAFF
abundance: medium-sized; j_gene: TRBJ1-5; v_gene: TRBV20-1; CDR3aa: CSASNTNQPQHF
abundance: -; j_gene: TRBJ2-7; v_gene: TRBV20-1; CDR3aa: CSATNRVGNEQYF
abundance: medium-sized; j_gene: TRBJ1-2; v_gene: TRBV20-1; CDR3aa: CSARDRDSAYYGYTF
abundance: medium-sized; j_gene: TRBJ2-1; v_gene: TRBV20-1; CDR3aa: CSARKSLRSSYNEQFF